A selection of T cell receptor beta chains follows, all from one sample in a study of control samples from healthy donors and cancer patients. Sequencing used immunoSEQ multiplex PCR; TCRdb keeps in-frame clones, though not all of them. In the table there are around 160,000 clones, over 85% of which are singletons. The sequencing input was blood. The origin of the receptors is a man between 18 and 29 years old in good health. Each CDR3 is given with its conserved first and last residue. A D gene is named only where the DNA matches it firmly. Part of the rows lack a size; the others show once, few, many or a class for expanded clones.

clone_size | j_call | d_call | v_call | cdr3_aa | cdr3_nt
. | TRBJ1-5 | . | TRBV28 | CASSFYTMVDQPQHF | TGTGCCAGCAGTTTCTACACGATGGTGGATCAGCCCCAGCATTTT
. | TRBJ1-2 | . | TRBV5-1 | CASSLTGHYGYTF | TGCGCCAGCAGCTTGACGGGACACTATGGCTACACCTTC
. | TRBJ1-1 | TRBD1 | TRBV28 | CASSLWTGGGGGMNTEAFF | TGTGCCAGCAGTTTATGGACAGGGGGCGGAGGGGGTATGAACACTGAAGCTTTCTTT
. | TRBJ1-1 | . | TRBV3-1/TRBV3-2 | CASSQDWGGLGTEAFF | TGTGCCAGCAGCCAAGATTGGGGGGGGCTGGGGACTGAAGCTTTCTTT
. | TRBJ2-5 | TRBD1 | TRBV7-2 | CASSRGTGETQYF | TGTGCCAGCAGCAGAGGGACAGGAGAGACCCAGTACTTC
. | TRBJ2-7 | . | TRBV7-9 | CASSPLTGTYEQYF | TGTGCCAGCAGCCCCTTGACGGGAACCTACGAGCAGTACTTC
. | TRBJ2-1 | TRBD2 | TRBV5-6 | CASSPLSGRGQFF | TGTGCCAGCAGCCCCCTTAGCGGGCGGGGGCAGTTCTTC
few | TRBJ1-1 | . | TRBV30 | CAWIAVGWEGYEAFF | TGTGCCTGGATAGCCGTTGGTTGGGAGGGATATGAAGCTTTCTTT
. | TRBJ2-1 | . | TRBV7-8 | CASSLGYLVGESSYNEQFF | TGTGCCAGCAGCTTAGGTTATTTGGTCGGCGAGAGCTCCTACAATGAGCAGTTCTTC
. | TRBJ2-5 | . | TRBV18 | CASSNPLRAAIQETQYF | TGTGCCAGCTCAAATCCCCTAAGAGCCGCAATCCAAGAGACCCAGTACTTC
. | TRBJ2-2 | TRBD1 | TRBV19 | CASSRGGTGNTGELFF | TGTGCCAGTAGTAGAGGAGGGACAGGGAACACCGGGGAGCTGTTTTTT
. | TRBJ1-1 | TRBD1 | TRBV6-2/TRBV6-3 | CASSEGTGGDTEAFF | TGTGCCAGCAGTGAGGGGACAGGGGGCGACACTGAAGCTTTCTTT
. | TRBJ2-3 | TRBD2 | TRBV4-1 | CASSRRLAGNTDTQYF | TGCGCCAGCAGCCGCAGACTAGCGGGAAACACAGATACGCAGTATTTT
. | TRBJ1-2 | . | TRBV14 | CASSHLGSYGYTF | TGTGCCAGCAGCCACCTGGGCTCCTATGGCTACACCTTC
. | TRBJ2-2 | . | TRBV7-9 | CASSSRVSRGTGELFF | TGTGCCAGCAGCTCCAGGGTTTCCCGGGGGACCGGGGAGCTGTTTTTT
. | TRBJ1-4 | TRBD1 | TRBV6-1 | CASSGRTGEFNEKLFF | TGTGCCAGCAGTGGGAGGACAGGGGAATTTAATGAAAAACTGTTTTTT
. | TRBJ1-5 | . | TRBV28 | CASNMDGGNQPQHF | TGTGCCAGCAATATGGATGGGGGCAATCAGCCCCAGCATTTT
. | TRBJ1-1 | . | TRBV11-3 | CASSFGPDTEAFF | TGTGCCAGCAGCTTTGGACCGGACACTGAAGCTTTCTTT
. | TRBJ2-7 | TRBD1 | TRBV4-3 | CASSRQDRGPYEQYF | TGCGCCAGCAGCCGCCAGGACAGGGGACCCTACGAGCAGTACTTC
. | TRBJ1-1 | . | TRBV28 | CASSLSGGTEAFF | TGTGCCAGCAGTTTATCGGGGGGCACTGAAGCTTTCTTT
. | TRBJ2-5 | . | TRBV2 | CASTIRVRETQYF | TGTGCCAGCACTATCCGGGTTCGAGAGACCCAGTACTTC
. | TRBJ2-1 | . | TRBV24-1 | CATSDRYNEQFF | TGTGCCACCAGTGACAGGTACAATGAGCAGTTCTTC
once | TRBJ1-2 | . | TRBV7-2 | CASSPSVGARGNGYTF | TGTGCCAGCAGCCCATCAGTCGGTGCTCGGGGGAATGGCTACACCTTC
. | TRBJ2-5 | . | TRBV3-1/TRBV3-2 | CASSQDRRGWSKETQYF | TGTGCCAGCAGCCAAGATAGGAGGGGTTGGTCAAAAGAGACCCAGTACTTC
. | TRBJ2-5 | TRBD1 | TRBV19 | CASGQGQETQYF | TGTGCCAGTGGACAGGGTCAAGAGACCCAGTACTTC
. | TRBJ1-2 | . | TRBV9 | CASSNIFKPGGYTF | TGTGCCAGCAGCAATATTTTCAAGCCGGGGGGCTACACCTTC
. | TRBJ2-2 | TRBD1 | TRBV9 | CASSPYGRQGFGELFF | TGTGCCAGCAGCCCCTACGGGAGACAGGGGTTCGGGGAGCTGTTTTTT
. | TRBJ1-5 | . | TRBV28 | CASSFGRGSQPQHF | TGTGCCAGCAGTTTTGGCAGGGGATCGCAGCCCCAGCATTTT
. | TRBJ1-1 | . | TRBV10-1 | CASSGTPNTEAFF | TGCGCCAGCAGTGGGACACCGAACACTGAAGCTTTCTTT
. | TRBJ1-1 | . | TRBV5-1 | CASSLDFSLAGSPTHEAFF | TGCGCCAGCAGCTTGGATTTTTCTCTTGCCGGGTCCCCTACTCATGAAGCTTTCTTT
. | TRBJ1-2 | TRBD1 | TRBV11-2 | CASSLDRVYYGYTF | TGTGCCAGCAGCCTCGACAGGGTTTACTATGGCTACACCTTC
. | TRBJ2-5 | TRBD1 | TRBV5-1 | CASTTTGTGSETQYF | TGCGCCAGCACCACCACCGGGACAGGGAGCGAGACCCAGTACTTC
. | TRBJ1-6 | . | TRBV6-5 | CASSYGQTDSPLHF | TGTGCCAGCAGTTACGGGCAGACTGATTCACCCCTCCACTTT
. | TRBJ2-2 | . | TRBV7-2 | CASGSGANTGELFF | TGTGCCAGCGGTTCAGGGGCCAACACCGGGGAGCTGTTTTTT
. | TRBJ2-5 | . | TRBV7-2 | CASSSAGTLQETQYF | TGTGCCAGCAGCTCCGCGGGAACTCTCCAAGAGACCCAGTACTTC
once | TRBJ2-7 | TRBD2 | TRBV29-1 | CSVEGTSGKRSSYEQYF | TGCAGCGTTGAAGGGACTAGCGGGAAACGGAGCTCCTACGAGCAGTACTTC
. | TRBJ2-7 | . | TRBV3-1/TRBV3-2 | CASSHQVPGRSYEQYF | TGTGCCAGCAGCCACCAGGTGCCAGGGAGGTCCTACGAGCAGTACTTC
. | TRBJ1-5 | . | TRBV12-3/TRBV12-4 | CASSWGARQPQHF | TGTGCCAGCAGTTGGGGGGCCCGGCAGCCCCAGCATTTT
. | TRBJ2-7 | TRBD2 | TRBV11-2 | CASSLGTSGGMISYEQYF | TGTGCCAGCAGCCTCGGGACTAGCGGGGGGATGATTTCCTACGAGCAGTACTTC
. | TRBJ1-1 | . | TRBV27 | CASSFESSVGNRLSMNTEAFF | TGTGCCAGCAGTTTTGAATCCAGTGTTGGGAACAGGCTTTCAATGAACACTGAAGCTTTCTTT
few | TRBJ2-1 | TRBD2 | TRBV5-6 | CASSSTSGRAWNEQFF | TGTGCCAGCAGCTCAACTAGCGGGAGGGCTTGGAATGAGCAGTTCTTC
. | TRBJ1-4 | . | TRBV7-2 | CASSSYPGTADEKLFF | TGTGCCAGCAGCTCCTATCCCGGGACTGCCGATGAAAAACTGTTTTTT
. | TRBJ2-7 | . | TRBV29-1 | CSVARGPSYEQYF | TGCAGCGTTGCTCGGGGGCCGTCCTACGAGCAGTACTTC
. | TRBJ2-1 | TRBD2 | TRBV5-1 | CASSLVAGGYNEQFF | TGCGCCAGCAGCTTGGTGGCGGGGGGGTACAATGAGCAGTTCTTC
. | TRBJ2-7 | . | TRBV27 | CASSLTAKSYEQYF | TGTGCCAGCAGTTTAACCGCCAAGTCCTACGAGCAGTACTTC
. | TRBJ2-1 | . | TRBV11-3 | CASSLNVYLGDEQFF | TGTGCCAGCAGCTTAAATGTGTATTTAGGCGATGAGCAGTTCTTC
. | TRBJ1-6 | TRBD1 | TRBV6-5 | CASSTGTENSPLHF | TGTGCCAGCAGTACCGGGACAGAGAATTCACCCCTCCACTTT
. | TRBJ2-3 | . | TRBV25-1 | CASSEDLPTSTDTQYF | TGTGCCAGCAGTGAAGACCTTCCCACTAGCACAGATACGCAGTATTTT
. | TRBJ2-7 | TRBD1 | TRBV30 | CTGGRSYEQYF | TGTACAGGGGGCAGGTCCTACGAGCAGTACTTC
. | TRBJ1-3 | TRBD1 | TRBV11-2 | CASSLDHGTGVGNTIYF | TGTGCCAGCAGCTTAGATCATGGGACAGGGGTTGGAAACACCATATATTTT
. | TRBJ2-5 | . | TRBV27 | CASSLDRQETQYF | TGTGCCAGCAGTCTCGACAGACAAGAGACCCAGTACTTC